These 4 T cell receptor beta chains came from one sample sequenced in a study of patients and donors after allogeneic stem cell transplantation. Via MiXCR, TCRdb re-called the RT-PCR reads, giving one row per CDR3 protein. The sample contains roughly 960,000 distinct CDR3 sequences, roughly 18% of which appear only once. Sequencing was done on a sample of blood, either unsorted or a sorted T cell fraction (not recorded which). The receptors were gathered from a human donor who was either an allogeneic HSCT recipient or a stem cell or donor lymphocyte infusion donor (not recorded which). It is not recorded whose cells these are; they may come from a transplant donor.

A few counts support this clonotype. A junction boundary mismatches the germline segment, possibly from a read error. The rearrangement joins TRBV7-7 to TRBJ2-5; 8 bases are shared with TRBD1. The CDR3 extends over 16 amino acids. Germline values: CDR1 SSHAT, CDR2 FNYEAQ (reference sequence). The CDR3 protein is CASSINDRGFGETQYF. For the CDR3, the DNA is TGTGCTAGCAGCATCAACGACAGGGGTTTTGGGGAGACCCAGTACTTC. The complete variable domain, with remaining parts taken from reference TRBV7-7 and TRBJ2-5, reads GAGVSQSPRYKVTKRGQDVTLRCDPISSHATLYWYQQALGQGPEFLTYFNYEAQPDKSGLPSDRFSAERPEGSISTLTIQRTEQRDSAMYRCASSINDRGFGETQYFGPGTRLLVL.

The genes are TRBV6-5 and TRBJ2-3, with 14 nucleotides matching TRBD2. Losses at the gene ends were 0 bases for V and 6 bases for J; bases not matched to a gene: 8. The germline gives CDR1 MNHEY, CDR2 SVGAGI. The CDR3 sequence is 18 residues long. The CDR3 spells CASSYSGLAGVPGDTQYF. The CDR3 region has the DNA TGTGCCAGCAGTTACTCGGGACTAGCGGGGGTACCGGGCGATACGCAGTATTTT.

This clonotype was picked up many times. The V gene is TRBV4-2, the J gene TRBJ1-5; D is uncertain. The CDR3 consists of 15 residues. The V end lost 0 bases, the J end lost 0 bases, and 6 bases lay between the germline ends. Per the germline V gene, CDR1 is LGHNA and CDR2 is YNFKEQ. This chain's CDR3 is CASSQEAGSNQPQHF. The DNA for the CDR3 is TGTGCCAGCAGCCAAGAGGCGGGTAGCAATCAGCCCCAGCATTTT.

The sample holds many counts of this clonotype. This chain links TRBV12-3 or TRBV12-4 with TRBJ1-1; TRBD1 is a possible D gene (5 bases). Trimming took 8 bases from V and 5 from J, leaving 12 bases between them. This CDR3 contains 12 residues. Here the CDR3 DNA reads TGTGCCAGCGGGGCCGGTGGGACTGAAGCTTTCTTT. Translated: CASGAGGTEAFF.